There are a few counts of the clone carrying this T cell receptor (beta chain). These data originate in a study of blood T cell repertoires in COVID-19. In the study overall: COVID-19 samples from acute and convalescent phases originated in the United States, Italy and Spain. Nucleic acid was either cDNA or gDNA, and it came from T cells, B-cell-depleted T cells, or PBMCs.

Data came from immunoSEQ multiplex PCR; TCRdb stores just in-frame clones and leaves some out. The sample consists of over 120,000 clones, over 70% of them appearing once. Per the germline V gene, CDR1 is MNHNY and CDR2 is SVGAGI (reference sequence). V lost 2 bases, J lost 7 bases, and 11 bases lay in between. This CDR3 is built from 13 residues. The rearrangement links TRBV6-6 to TRBJ1-2; tentatively, D is TRBD1 (5 bases). Sequencing was performed on peripheral blood. This receptor was identified in a man aged 65 to 85 who had recovered from COVID-19. DNA for the CDR3: TGTGCCAGCAGTTACCAGGGAGGAGGTGGCTACACCTTC. It yields the protein CASSYQGGGGYTF.